This T cell receptor beta chain appears in the sequencing data of a study of T cell clonality in common variable immunodeficiency (dated by TCRdb to the mid-2010s). Predominantly Caucasian heritage was noted among both the CVID patients and the healthy controls. From each donor, 5 to 8 ml of heparinized peripheral whole blood was collected. Genomic DNA from adults with common variable immune deficiency (CVID) and from healthy adult controls was used to sequence TCRbeta CDR3 repertoires. The control group comprised approximately 22 healthy adult volunteers, roughly twelve female and 10 or so male, aged about 23 to 75 years with a mean age of around 37. Diluted blood was density-centrifuged over Hypaque 1077 or Ficoll-Paque to isolate peripheral blood mononuclear cells. Genomic DNA was obtained from unsorted mononuclear cells using either Qiagen column purification or a centrifugation-based method.

General study outcomes and caveats: Despite equal DNA input, controls averaged about 81,820 unique sequences per sample versus about 32,000 in CVID samples. According to the authors, figuring out what caused the increased clonality in CVID would require sequencing the repertoires of T cell subpopulations. CVID subjects shared fewer TCRbeta clones with each other than healthy controls did (p < 0.0001). Reportedly, TCRbeta sequences from CVID had fewer deletions and N-nucleotide insertions, and highly modified clones with 13 or more V deletions were absent from CVID. TCRbeta clonality was higher in CVID subjects than in healthy controls (t-test p = 0.018), and the increase was most characteristic of about a third of subjects. Patient heterogeneity within the CVID cohort put limits on correlating repertoire features with clinical complications.

Equivalent amounts of genomic DNA from CVID and control samples were used as sequencing input. For every sample, a 60 bp segment covering the rearranged TCRbeta CDR3 region was amplified and then sequenced. The immunoSEQ assay, a bias-corrected multiplex PCR combined with high-throughput sequencing, was used for TCRbeta amplification. In the source study's methods: Each unique nucleotide sequence was treated as a clone and annotated with V, D and J genes, copy number and frequency. Sequences were labeled productive if in frame, and non-productive if out of frame or containing stop codons. As previously described, clonality was computed from Shannon's entropy. Mean CDR3 Kyte-Doolittle hydropathy was derived from the predicted amino acid sequences of productive clones. The R hclust function was used to hierarchically cluster scaled V gene usage with Manhattan distance and complete linkage. To assess clone sharing by CDR3 amino acid sequence, 12 repertoires per group were resampled over 100 rounds. The repertoires were searched for approximately 72 published EBV-specific TCRbeta sequences and 200 to 300 published CMV-specific TCRbeta sequences. After two CVID samples that produced fewer than 10,000 sequences were dropped from the analysis, roughly 42 CVID repertoires remained. Entries here come from immuneACCESS through TCRdb and include only in-frame sequences with V and J called. Some clones fail to appear in such tables; in the studies checked, an unresolved V gene covers under half of the shortfall, and the cause of the remainder is unknown. Clone size and the V and J calls come from that table; the DNA yielded D and trimming. In this sample, some 45,000 clones appear, none counted once only. Of the sample, roughly 2.1% is held by the ten largest clones.

At least ten counts were recorded for this clone. The antigen it recognizes is unknown. The read terminates 3 residues ahead of where the CDR3 ends, so the germline J gene completes it. The CDR3 holds 14 amino acids from the cysteine to the phenylalanine. Sequencing covers 33 bases of the CDR3, shown here with the frame starting at base 1. V loses 1 base, J loses 4 bases, and the germline ends lie 10 bases apart. CDR1 and CDR2 are read off the germline V gene as SGHTA and FQGTGA. The TCR comes from a person aged 18 to 69 in good health. The chain is made from TRBV7-3 and TRBJ2-5; the D gene may be TRBD1 or TRBD2, since each aligns over 6 bases. Sequenced: peripheral blood mononuclear cells. CDR3 bases read: TGTGCCAGCAGCTTAATTGGAGGGGGAGAGACC. This yields the protein CASSLIGGGET. The entire CDR3 reads CASSLIGGGETQYF.